This T cell receptor beta chain was recovered during a study of identical twins. This clonotype has only a few counts. The antigen is undetermined. Trimming removed 0 bases at V and 4 bases at J, with 10 bases between. Germline CDR1 and CDR2: SGHRS and YFSETQ. CDR3 length: 14 amino acids. General study results and limits: Fewer insertions marked abundant cord blood beta clonotypes; young adult naive trended weakly, memory not at all. It was possible that invariant MAIT and iNKT cells partly confounded the zero-insertion analyses. Conclusions were based on cross-sectional statistical analysis, without following the same donors.

Unique molecular identifiers were in the cDNA, with template-switch universal primer binding. TCRdb analysed the 5' RACE reads with MiXCR anew, one entry per CDR3 protein. The sample lists 640,000 or so distinct CDR3 sequences; approximately 6% were seen once. The V call is TRBV5-1, the J call TRBJ1-2; D remains unclear. Material: naive T cells sorted from blood. The TCR originated in a man younger than 35 in good health. The CDR3 DNA reads as TGCGCCAGCAGCTTGGAGAGCAGCTCCTATGGCTACACCTTC. This sequence encodes CASSLESSSYGYTF.